The clone carrying this T cell receptor (beta chain) was seen a few times. The antigen is not known. Germline V CDR1 and CDR2: SNHLY, FYNNEI. V was pared by 7 bases and J by 9 bases, with 10 bases between. The CDR3 has 11 amino acids. Reverse transcription of all isolated RNA meant that expressed TCRB transcripts were sequenced. The protocol was immunoSEQ multiplex PCR, while the TCRdb copy is restricted to in-frame clones and leaves out a portion. The sample has some 370,000 clones, 9.5% to 10% seen once. CD4+ cells of the naive, central memory, regulatory and stem cell-like memory types were sorted via CD45RO/CCR7/CD25/CD127/CD95/CD27. This entry is derived from a study of beta chain features in type 1 diabetes. Study-level results: Moderate but significant shortening of TCRB CDR3s was recorded in all four CD4+ subsets from Type 1 diabetes patients.

The TCR sequence derives from a man aged 30-40 years with type 1 diabetes. V usage is TRBV2 and J usage is TRBJ2-1; D is tentatively TRBD1 or TRBD2 (5 bases each). The sequencing input was central memory CD4+ T cells from blood. The CDR3 protein is CASNRRVEQFF. CDR3 bases: TGTGCCAGCAACAGGCGGGTTGAGCAGTTCTTC.